This TCR beta chain was sequenced during a study of T cells in Graves' hyperthyroidism and ophthalmopathy. Broader study findings: Blood held most thyroid clonotypes expanded above 0.001 frequency. Ophthalmopathy, as predicted by the model, came a median 6.5 months after the prediction.

As concerns this clonotype: Its antigen is undetermined.

RNA transcripts served as the template for amplifying TCR beta CDR3 regions. Carried out on the TCR CDR3, a first-round RT-PCR used the HTBI primer set. TCRdb re-analysed the multiplex PCR reads in MiXCR, keeping a single row per CDR3 protein. Here the sample spans hundreds of thousands of distinct CDR3 sequences, approximately 15% being singletons. Deletions cut 4 bases from V and 6 bases from J, with 30 bases between. The CDR3 runs to 19 residues. CDR1 is DFQATT and CDR2 is SNEGSKA in the germline V gene (reference sequence). The J gene is TRBJ2-2, the V gene TRBV20-1; tentatively, D is TRBD1 or TRBD2 (5 bases each). The sequenced material came from blood. The clonotype originates from a woman in her 30s with Graves' hyperthyroidism that later progressed to Graves' ophthalmopathy. The CDR3 protein is CSAKQGAPRSGPSSGELFF. As DNA, the CDR3 is TGCAGTGCTAAGCAGGGTGCCCCTAGGAGCGGCCCGTCTTCCGGGGAGCTGTTTTTT.